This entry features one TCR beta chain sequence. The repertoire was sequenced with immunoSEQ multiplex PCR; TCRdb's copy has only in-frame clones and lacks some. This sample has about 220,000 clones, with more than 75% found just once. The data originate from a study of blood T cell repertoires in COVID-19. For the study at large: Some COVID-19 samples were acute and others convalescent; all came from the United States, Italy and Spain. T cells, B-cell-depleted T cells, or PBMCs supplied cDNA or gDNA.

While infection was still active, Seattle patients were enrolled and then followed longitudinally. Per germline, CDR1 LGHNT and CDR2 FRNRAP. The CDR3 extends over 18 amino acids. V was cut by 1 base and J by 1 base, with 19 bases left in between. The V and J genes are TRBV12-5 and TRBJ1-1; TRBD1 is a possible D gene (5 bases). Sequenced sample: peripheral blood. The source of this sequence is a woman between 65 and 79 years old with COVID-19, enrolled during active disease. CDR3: CASGLAGRGTLRNTEAFF. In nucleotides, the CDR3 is TGTGCTAGTGGTTTGGCCGGTCGGGGGACCCTGAGGAACACTGAAGCTTTCTTT.